This entry is about one T cell receptor beta chain. The target antigen is unknown. The germline V gene encodes CDR1 SGHDT and CDR2 YYEEEE. Unmatched junction bases numbered 4, after V lost 3 bases and J lost 0 bases. The CDR3 has 16 residues. Primers for the PCR totalled 60 Vbeta and 13 Jbeta. Using immunoSEQ multiplex PCR, the repertoire was profiled, and TCRdb retains in-frame clones only, with some absent. The table shows some 190,000 clones, with 79% occurring only once. This specimen belongs to a study of cytomegalovirus exposure and HLA in healthy donors. As for the study in general: In terms of ancestry, the Caucasian-associated cluster contained roughly 81% of the roughly 400 genotyped donors. Findings and limits, study-wide: Common viral pathogens seemed, in a later analysis, to connect with several of the most significant clusters. A prior analysis recorded that most TCR beta V segments were productive about 87% or about 30% of the time. According to a later analysis, most TCR beta chains associated with CMV appeared HLA-restricted.

The TCR originated in a woman aged 50 to 60 in good health and CMV-seronegative. The chain is built from TRBV5-6 and TRBJ1-3, with 9 bases matching TRBD1. Specimen: PBMCs. The CDR3 nucleotides read TGTGCCAGCAGCTGGGGACAGGGAATCTCTGGAAACACCATATATTTT. The encoded protein is CASSWGQGISGNTIYF.